The entry that follows covers one T cell receptor (beta chain) sequence. This specimen includes other DNA sequences encoding the same CDR3. The sample originates from a study of blood T cell repertoires in COVID-19. Study-wide background: Researchers got acute and convalescent COVID-19 samples from the United States, Italy and Spain. Sample material is recorded as cDNA or gDNA derived from T cells, B-cell-depleted T cells, or PBMCs.

Those enrolled, adults aged 18 to 89 years, came from some 23 US areas. V shed 3 bases and J shed 1 base, with 7 bases lying between them. The CDR3 has 13 amino acids. Looked up from germline, CDR1 is KGHSH and CDR2 is LQKENI. Repertoires were generated with immunoSEQ multiplex PCR, while TCRdb's copy carries only in-frame clones and drops some. Here the sample spans approximately 440,000 clones, about 90% being singletons. This TCR was recovered from a man aged 18 to 29 who had recovered from COVID-19. Sequencing input: PBMCs or T cells enriched from blood (not recorded which). This chain joins TRBV18 and TRBJ2-7; D remains unclear. The CDR3 coding sequence is TGTGCCAGCTCACCTCGCGATTCCTACGAGCAGTACTTC. This encodes CASSPRDSYEQYF.